A single sample gave rise to the 6 T cell receptor beta chains below, sequenced in a study of T-cell memory formation after mild COVID-19. TCRdb itself ran the 5' RACE reads through MiXCR, one entry per CDR3 protein. The profile covers 300,000 or so distinct CDR3 sequences, with about 16% appearing a single time and roughly 25% taken by the ten largest. Source material: PBMCs or a T cell subset sorted from them (not recorded which). These receptor sequences come from a man between 18 and 29 years old who had mild COVID-19 (a few samples of this study predate the infection). Cell type and time point are not known.

The rearrangement links TRBV10-3 to TRBJ2-1; TRBD2 matches 11 bases. The germline V gene has CDR1 ENHRY and CDR2 SYGVKD. The CDR3 has 15 residues. V shed 2 bases and J 7 bases; nucleotides not matched to a gene: 4. CDR3 sequence reads: CAISEGTSGWNEQFF. Here the CDR3 DNA reads TGTGCCATCAGTGAGGGGACTAGCGGATGGAATGAGCAGTTCTTC.

This clonotype has just a few counts. This chain links TRBV6-5 with TRBJ2-1, with D perhaps TRBD1 or TRBD2 (6 bases each). CDR1 is MNHEY and CDR2 is SVGAGI in the germline V gene. Deletions cut 6 bases from V and 1 base from J, with 10 bases between. The CDR3 has 14 amino acids. CDR3 loop: CASRQGLSYNEQFF. The CDR3 nucleotides are TGTGCCAGCAGACAGGGACTTTCCTACAATGAGCAGTTCTTC.

The chain has TRBV4-1 and TRBJ2-3; D possibly matches TRBD1 or TRBD2 (5 bases each). Germline V gene lookup returns CDR1 MGHRA and CDR2 YSYEKL. The length of the CDR3 is 15 residues. Trimming removed 2 bases from V and 8 bases from J, with 17 bases in between. CDR3 bases: TGCGCCAGCAGCCAAACTACCCCGGGACGGAGTACGCAGTATTTT. Translating it yields CASSQTTPGRSTQYF.

This clonotype showed up just a few times. V is TRBV4-1 and J is TRBJ1-2; D not resolved. Germline assignment: CDR1 MGHRA and CDR2 YSYEKL. CDR3 length: 12 residues. V was trimmed by 0 bases and J by 8 bases, leaving 7 bases between them. As DNA, the CDR3 is TGCGCCAGCAGCCAAGAAGGGCAAGGCTACACCTTC. Its protein is CASSQEGQGYTF.

This clonotype has just a few counts. The gene calls are TRBV7-9 and TRBJ2-5; D call uncertain. This CDR3 comprises 15 residues. The germline gives CDR1 SEHNR, CDR2 FQNEAQ (reference sequence). Trimming stripped 1 base from V and 5 bases from J, with 14 bases between. This chain's CDR3 is CASSLVSDGGETQYF. CDR3 nucleotides: TGTGCCAGCAGCTTAGTTTCGGACGGTGGCGAGACCCAGTACTTC.

The chain recombines TRBV5-1 with TRBJ2-3; D might be TRBD1 or TRBD2, each matching 6 bases. The ends were cut back, 0 bases at V and 2 bases at J, with 13 bases in the middle. Per germline, CDR1 SGHRS and CDR2 YFSETQ. The CDR3 runs to 16 residues. The CDR3 reads CASSLVGGYSTDTQYF. CDR3 in DNA: TGCGCCAGCAGCTTGGTGGGGGGCTATTCCACAGATACGCAGTATTTT.